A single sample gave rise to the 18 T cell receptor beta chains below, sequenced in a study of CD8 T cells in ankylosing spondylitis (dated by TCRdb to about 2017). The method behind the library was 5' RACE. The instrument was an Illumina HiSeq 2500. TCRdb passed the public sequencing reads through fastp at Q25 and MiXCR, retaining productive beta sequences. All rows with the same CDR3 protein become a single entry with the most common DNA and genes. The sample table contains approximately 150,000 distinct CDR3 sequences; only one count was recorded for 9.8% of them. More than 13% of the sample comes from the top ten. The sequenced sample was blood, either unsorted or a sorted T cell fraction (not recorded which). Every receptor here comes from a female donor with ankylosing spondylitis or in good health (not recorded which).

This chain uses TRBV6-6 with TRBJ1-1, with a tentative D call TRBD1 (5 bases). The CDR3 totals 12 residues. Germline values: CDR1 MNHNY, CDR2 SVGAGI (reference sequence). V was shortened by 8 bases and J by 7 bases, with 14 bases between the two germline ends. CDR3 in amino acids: CASLGGADEAFF. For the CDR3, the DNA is TGTGCCAGCCTGGGGGGAGCGGATGAAGCTTTCTTT.

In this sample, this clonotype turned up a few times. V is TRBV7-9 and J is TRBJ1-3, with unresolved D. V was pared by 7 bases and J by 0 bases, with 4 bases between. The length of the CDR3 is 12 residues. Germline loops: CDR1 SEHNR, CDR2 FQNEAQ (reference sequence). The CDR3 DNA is TGTGCCAGCACCGCCTCTGGAAACACCATATATTTT. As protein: CASTASGNTIYF.

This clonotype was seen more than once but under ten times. CDR3 nucleotide sequence: TGTGCCAGCAATTCCGACAGCAATCAGCCCCAGCATTTT. This codes for CASNSDSNQPQHF. The chain has TRBV6-6 and TRBJ1-5; no clear D gene. V was cut by 7 bases and J by 1 base, with 8 bases left in between. The CDR3 spans 13 residues. The V gene's germline CDR1 is MNHNY and CDR2 SVGAGI (reference sequence).

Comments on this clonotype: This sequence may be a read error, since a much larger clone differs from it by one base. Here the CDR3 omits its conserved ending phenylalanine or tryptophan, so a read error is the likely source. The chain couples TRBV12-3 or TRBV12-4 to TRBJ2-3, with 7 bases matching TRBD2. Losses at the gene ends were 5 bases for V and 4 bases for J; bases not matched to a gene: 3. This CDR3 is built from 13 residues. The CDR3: CASSQAGPDTQYL. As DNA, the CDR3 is TGTGCCAGCAGTCAAGCGGGACCAGATACGCAGTATCTT.

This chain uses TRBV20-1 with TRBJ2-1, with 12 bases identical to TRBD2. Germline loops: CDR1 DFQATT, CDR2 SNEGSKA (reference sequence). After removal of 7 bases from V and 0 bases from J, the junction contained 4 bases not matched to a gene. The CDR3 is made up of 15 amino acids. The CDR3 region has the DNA TGCAGTGTGGGGACTAGCGGGTACTCCTACAATGAGCAGTTCTTC. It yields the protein CSVGTSGYSYNEQFF.

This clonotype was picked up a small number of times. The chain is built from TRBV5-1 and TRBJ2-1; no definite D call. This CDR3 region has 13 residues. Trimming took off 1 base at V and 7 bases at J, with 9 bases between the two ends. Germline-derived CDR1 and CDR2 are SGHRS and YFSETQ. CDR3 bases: TGCGCCAGCAGCTTGCGGTATGCTAATGAGCAGTTCTTC. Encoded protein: CASSLRYANEQFF.

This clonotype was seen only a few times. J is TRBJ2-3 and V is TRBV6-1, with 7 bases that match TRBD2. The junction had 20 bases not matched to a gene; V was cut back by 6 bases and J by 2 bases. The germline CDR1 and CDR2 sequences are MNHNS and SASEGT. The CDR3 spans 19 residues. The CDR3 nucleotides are TGTGCCAGCAGCCTATGGACTAGTCGGGACCCAGAGCACACAGATACGCAGTATTTT. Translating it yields CASSLWTSRDPEHTDTQYF.

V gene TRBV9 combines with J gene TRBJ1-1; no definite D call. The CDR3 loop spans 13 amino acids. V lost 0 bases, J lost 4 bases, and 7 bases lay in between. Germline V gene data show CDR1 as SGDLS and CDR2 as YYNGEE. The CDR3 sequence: CASSVGDSTEAFF. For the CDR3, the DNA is TGTGCCAGCAGCGTAGGGGATAGCACTGAAGCTTTCTTT.

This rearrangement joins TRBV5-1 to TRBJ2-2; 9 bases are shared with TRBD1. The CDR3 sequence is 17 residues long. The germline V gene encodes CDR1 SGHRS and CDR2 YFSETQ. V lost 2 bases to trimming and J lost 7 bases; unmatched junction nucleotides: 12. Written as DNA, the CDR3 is TGCGCCAGCAGCTTTGCCTTCCGGGACAGGGTGAGCGGGGAGCTGTTTTTT. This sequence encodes CASSFAFRDRVSGELFF.

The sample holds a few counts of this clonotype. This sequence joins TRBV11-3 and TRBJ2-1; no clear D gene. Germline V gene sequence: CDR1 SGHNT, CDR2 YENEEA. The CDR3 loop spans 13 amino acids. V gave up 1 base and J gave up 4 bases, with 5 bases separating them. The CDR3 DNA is TGTGCCAGCAGCTTAGCCAAATACAATGAGCAGTTCTTC. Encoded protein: CASSLAKYNEQFF.

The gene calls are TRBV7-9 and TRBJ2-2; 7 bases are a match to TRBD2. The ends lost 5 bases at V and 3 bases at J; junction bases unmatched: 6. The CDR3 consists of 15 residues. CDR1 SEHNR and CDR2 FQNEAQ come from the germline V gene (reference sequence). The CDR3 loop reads CASSPGLADTGELFF. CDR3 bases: TGTGCCAGCAGCCCGGGGCTAGCGGACACCGGGGAGCTGTTTTTT.

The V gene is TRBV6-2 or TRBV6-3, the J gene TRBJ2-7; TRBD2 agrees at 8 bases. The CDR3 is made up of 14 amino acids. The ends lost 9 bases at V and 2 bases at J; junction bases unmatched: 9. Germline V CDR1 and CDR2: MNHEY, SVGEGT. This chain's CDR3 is CASTLAEITYEQYF. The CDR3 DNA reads TGTGCCAGTACACTAGCGGAGATAACCTACGAGCAGTACTTC.

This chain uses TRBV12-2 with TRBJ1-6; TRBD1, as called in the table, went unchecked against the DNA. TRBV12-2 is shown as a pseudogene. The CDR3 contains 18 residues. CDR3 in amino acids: CASRFPLTGGRSNSPLHF. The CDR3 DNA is TGTGCAAGTCGCTTCCCCCTGACAGGGGGCAGGAGTAATTCACCCCTCCACTTT.

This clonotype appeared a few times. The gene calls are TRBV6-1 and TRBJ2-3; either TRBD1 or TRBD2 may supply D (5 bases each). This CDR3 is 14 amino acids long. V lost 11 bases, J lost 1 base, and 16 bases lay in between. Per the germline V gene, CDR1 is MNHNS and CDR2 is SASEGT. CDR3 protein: CAAQHGGRTDTQYF. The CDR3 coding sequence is TGTGCCGCTCAGCATGGGGGTCGCACAGATACGCAGTATTTT.

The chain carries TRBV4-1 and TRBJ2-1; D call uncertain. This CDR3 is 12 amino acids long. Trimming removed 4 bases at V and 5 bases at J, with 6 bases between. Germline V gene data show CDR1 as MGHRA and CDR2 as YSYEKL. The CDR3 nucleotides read TGCGCCAGCAGCCCCTCGAACAATGAGCAGTTCTTC. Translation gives CASSPSNNEQFF.

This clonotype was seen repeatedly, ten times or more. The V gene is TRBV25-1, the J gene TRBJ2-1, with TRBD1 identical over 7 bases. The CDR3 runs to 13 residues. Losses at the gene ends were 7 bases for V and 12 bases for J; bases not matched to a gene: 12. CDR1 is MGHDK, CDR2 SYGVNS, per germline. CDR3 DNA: TGTGCCAGCAAGGACCCCCCCCAGGGGGTGCAGTTCTTC. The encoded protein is CASKDPPQGVQFF.

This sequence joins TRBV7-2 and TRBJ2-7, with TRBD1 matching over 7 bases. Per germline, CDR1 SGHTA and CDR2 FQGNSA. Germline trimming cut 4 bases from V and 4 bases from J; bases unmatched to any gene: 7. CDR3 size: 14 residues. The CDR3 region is CASSSPGGIYEQYF. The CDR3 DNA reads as TGTGCCAGCAGCTCCCCAGGGGGTATTTACGAGCAGTACTTC.

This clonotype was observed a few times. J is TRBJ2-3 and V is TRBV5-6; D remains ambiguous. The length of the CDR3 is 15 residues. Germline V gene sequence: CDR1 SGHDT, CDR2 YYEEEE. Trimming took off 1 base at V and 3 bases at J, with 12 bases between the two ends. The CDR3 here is CASSLRNRQTDTQYF. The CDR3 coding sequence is TGTGCCAGCAGCTTGCGGAATAGGCAAACAGATACGCAGTATTTT.